Sequencing of this TCR beta chain was carried out in a study of regulatory T cells in long-lasting Graves disease. General study findings and limits: Patients with persistent disease shared fewer than 3,500 public clonotypes, outpacing the roughly 1,000 shared by new patients.

Germline CDR1 is KGHSH and CDR2 is LQKENI. V was cut by 3 bases and J by 5 bases, with 7 bases left in between. The CDR3 totals 12 residues. This clonotype has just a few counts. Its antigen remains unknown. Documented time point: persistent/refractory GD, antithyroid drugs over 5 years with positive TRAb. RNA from PBMCs was the source of the TCR library. With iRepertoire HTBI primers and Arm-PCR of CDR3 regions, TCR beta libraries were built. TCRdb itself ran the multiplex PCR reads through MiXCR, one entry per CDR3 protein. The repertoire holds roughly 470,000 distinct CDR3 sequences, with more than 20% as singletons.

Sequences were derived from peripheral blood mononuclear cells (PBMCs), sampled when the disease was refractory, from a patient treated with antithyroid drugs. The chain recombines TRBV18 with TRBJ2-5; D gene unclear. The source is a female donor with Graves disease. This chain's CDR3 is CASSPASETQYF. CDR3 in DNA: TGTGCCAGCTCACCCGCATCGGAGACCCAGTACTTC. Looking up the rest from reference TRBV18 and TRBJ2-5 gives the full variable domain: NAGVMQNPRHLVRRRGQEARLRCSPMKGHSHVYWYRQLPEEGLKFMVYLQKENIIDESGMPKERFSAEFPKEGPSILRIQQVVRGDSAAYFCASSPASETQYFGPGTRLLVL.